The T cell receptor beta chain described here comes from a study of T cells in women clearing cervical HPV infection. Across the study: Controls gave blood once infection was undetectable; cases at lesion identification.

With regard to this clone: The antigen is not known. The read falls 3 residues short of the CDR3 end, and the missing part is taken from the germline J gene.

Study-wide results and limits: TRBV6-7 relative abundance averaged roughly 0.099% in cases and about 0.15% in controls.

V shed 3 bases, J shed 8 bases, and the junction held 9 bases outside the gene matches. This CDR3 contains 14 residues. Per the germline V gene, CDR1 is GTSNPN and CDR2 is SVGIG (reference sequence). immunoSEQ multiplex PCR used an average of roughly 1,100 ng genomic DNA. Data came from immunoSEQ multiplex PCR; TCRdb stores just in-frame clones and leaves some out. The sample holds under 20,000 clones. The V and J genes are TRBV30 and TRBJ1-4; 7 bases align to TRBD1. The TCR originated in a woman between 18 and 69 years old with a cervical HPV16 infection that either progressed to CIN3+ or cleared (not recorded which). Sequencing was carried out using blood buffy coat. The CDR3 sequence: CAWSTGVGAEKLFF. The sequenced CDR3 bases are TGTGCCTGGAGCACAGGGGTCGGGGCGGAAAAA.